This T cell receptor beta chain was sequenced in a study of T cell repertoires in cytomegalovirus infection. TCRdb reanalysed the reads using MiXCR and keeps one entry per CDR3 protein. The sample yields 250,000 to 300,000 distinct CDR3 sequences, less than 25% seen once. To note about this clonotype: Its antigen remains unknown.

V lost 3 bases and J 1 base, leaving 6 bases between the germline ends. CDR1 is KGHSH, CDR2 LQKENI, per germline. CDR3 length: 13 amino acids. The TCR comes from a human donor in good health (CMV status not recorded). Some clones in this sample may be carry-over from other donors' samples. Sample: cultured PBMCs, taken from culture after CMV antigen stimulation. The genes are TRBV18 and TRBJ1-1, with D unresolved. CDR3 region: CASSPDQNTEAFF. CDR3 bases: TGTGCCAGCTCACCGGACCAGAACACTGAAGCTTTCTTT.